This T cell receptor beta chain was obtained from a study of OX40 agonist ivuxolimab in advanced cancers. Across the whole study: Ivuxolimab is a fully human IgG2 antibody that activates OX40 (CD134). General study findings and limits: Partial responders treated at 0.1-3.0 mg/kg exhibited clonal expansion among the lowest measured. CD4+ and CD8+ blood T cells expanded clonally by week 6 at 0.1 to 3.0 mg/kg.

Details on this clone: Its antigen is not known.

Here immunoSEQ multiplex PCR was the method, and the copy in TCRdb shows in-frame clones only, minus some. The sample contains tens of thousands of clones, 89% of which appear only once. This receptor was taken from an adult with an advanced solid tumor such as melanoma, head and neck, liver or kidney cancer. This material consisted of CD4+ or CD8+ T cells sorted from blood, taken in a trial of the OX40 agonist ivuxolimab.

CDR3 sequence reads: CASSLGRPDGLFSGNTIYF. The CDR3 DNA follows: TGTGCCAGCAGTTTAGGCCGCCCGGACGGCTTGTTCTCTGGAAACACCATATATTTT. The V and J genes are TRBV27 and TRBJ1-3, with D uncertain. V was shortened by 2 bases and J by 0 bases, with 20 bases between the two germline ends. In germline, CDR1 is MNHEY, CDR2 SMNVEV (reference sequence). This CDR3 is 19 amino acids long.